The rows below give T cell receptor beta chains drawn from one sample of a study of beta chain features in type 1 diabetes. Libraries were prepared by immunoSEQ multiplex PCR; TCRdb keeps only in-frame clonotypes and omits some of them. The sample contains hundreds of thousands of clones, roughly a sixth of which appear only once. Sequenced material: naive CD4+ T cells from blood. All receptors come from a woman under 30 in good health. CDR3s include the opening cysteine and the closing phenylalanine or tryptophan. The D gene is left open where the match is weak. The listing skips clone size in some rows; elsewhere it reads once, few, many or a size class.

clone_size	v_call	j_call	d_call	cdr3_nt	cdr3_aa
few	TRBV29-1	TRBJ2-3	.	TGCAGCGTGGCTCAGGGTTCAGCCTCAGATACGCAGTATTTT	CSVAQGSASDTQYF
few	TRBV4-1	TRBJ1-2	.	TGCGCCAGCAGCCAAGTGCCAGGGGCACCCTATGGCTACACCTTC	CASSQVPGAPYGYTF
once	TRBV7-9	TRBJ2-2	.	TGTGCCAGCGTTCCCCAGGGATCTACCGGGGAGCTGTTTTTT	CASVPQGSTGELFF
.	TRBV19	TRBJ1-1	TRBD1	TGTGCCAGTAGTCCGACAGACAGGGTGAACACTGAAGCTTTCTTT	CASSPTDRVNTEAFF
few	TRBV7-9	TRBJ1-2	.	TGTGCCAGCGGGGCGGGACACTCGTCCTATGGCTACACCTTC	CASGAGHSSYGYTF
few	TRBV10-2	TRBJ2-3	.	TGCGCCAGCTATACGGGTTCAGATACGCAGTATTTT	CASYTGSDTQYF
few	TRBV4-2	TRBJ2-1	.	TGTGCCAGCAGCCAAGATTGGCACAACAATGAGCAGTTCTTC	CASSQDWHNNEQFF
few	TRBV5-6	TRBJ2-7	.	TGTGCCAGCAGCCCCCTGGGGACGGCCTCCTACGAGCAGTACTTC	CASSPLGTASYEQYF
.	TRBV10-3	TRBJ1-1	.	TGTGCCATCAGTGGGGTGGCCCCTGGATTTGGCACTGAAGCTTTCTTT	CAISGVAPGFGTEAFF
.	TRBV9	TRBJ2-1	.	TGTGCCAGCAGCGTAGGGGTTGAGGGCGGGATAGTATACAATGAGCAGTTCTTC	CASSVGVEGGIVYNEQFF
.	TRBV6-5	TRBJ2-7	.	TGTGCCAGCAGTTACGGAGGAGATGGGATTTACGAGCAGTACTTC	CASSYGGDGIYEQYF
.	TRBV7-9	TRBJ2-7	.	TGTGCCAGCAGCACAAGCTACGAGCAGTACTTC	CASSTSYEQYF
.	TRBV12-5	TRBJ2-2	.	TGTGCTAGTGGCACTACAGGTTTTGGCGGGGAGCTGTTTTTT	CASGTTGFGGELFF
few	TRBV5-1	TRBJ2-7	TRBD2	TGCGCCAGCAGCACCCTCGGTAGCGGGAGCTACGAGCAGTACTTC	CASSTLGSGSYEQYF
.	TRBV7-9	TRBJ1-1	.	TGTGCCAGCAGCTACGGACGGGGGAACACTGAAGCTTTCTTT	CASSYGRGNTEAFF
.	TRBV6-6	TRBJ1-1	.	TGTGCCAGCAGTCCGGGGCGGAACACTGAAGCTTTCTTT	CASSPGRNTEAFF
few	TRBV25-1	TRBJ2-7	.	TGTGCCAGCAGTGAACCGGCTACGTCCGAGCAGTACTTC	CASSEPATSEQYF
few	TRBV11-2	TRBJ2-1	TRBD2	TGTGCCAGCAGCCCGGGACTAGCGGGAAGTGAGCAGTTCTTC	CASSPGLAGSEQFF
few	TRBV7-8	TRBJ1-5	.	TGTGCCAGCAGTCATTCTCGACAGTCCAAGCCCCAGCATTTT	CASSHSRQSKPQHF
.	TRBV4-3	TRBJ2-7	.	TGCGCCAGCAGCCAAGGACTCGGGACCGGTCGGTCCTACGAGCAGTACTTC	CASSQGLGTGRSYEQYF
.	TRBV6-1	TRBJ2-7	.	TGTGCCAGCAGTGAAGGTTATCAAATGACGGTGTACTACGAGCAGTACTTC	CASSEGYQMTVYYEQYF
.	TRBV7-2	TRBJ2-2	.	TGTGCCAGCACATTGGGCCGGGCGGACACCGGGGAGCTGTTTTTT	CASTLGRADTGELFF
few	TRBV7-9	TRBJ2-5	.	TGTGCCAGCAGCTTCGTGGGGGGCGAGACCCAGTACTTC	CASSFVGGETQYF
few	TRBV21-1	TRBJ2-7	.	TGTGCCAGCAGCAAATTGACTCGGGACACCCGCTACGAGCAGTACTTC	CASSKLTRDTRYEQYF
.	TRBV6-8	TRBJ2-3	.	TGTGCCAGCAGTTATGCGGGGGCCTCAGATACGCAGTATTTT	CASSYAGASDTQYF
few	TRBV7-2	TRBJ2-1	.	TGTGCCAGCAGCCTATCCTCCAACAATGAGCAGTTCTTC	CASSLSSNNEQFF
.	TRBV7-3	TRBJ2-1	TRBD2	TGTGCCAGCAGCCCCGAGGGGACTAGCGGCAATGAGCAGTTCTTC	CASSPEGTSGNEQFF
.	TRBV19	TRBJ2-2	TRBD1	TGTGCCAGTAGTATGTTGGGGACAGGGATCGCCGGGGAGCTGTTTTTT	CASSMLGTGIAGELFF
.	TRBV28	TRBJ1-5	.	TGTGCCAGCAGTTTAGTCGGTCAGCCCCAGCATTTT	CASSLVGQPQHF
.	TRBV11-2	TRBJ2-3	TRBD2	TGTGCCAGCAGCTCGAATATGGGAGCGGGAGCAACAGATACGCAGTATTTT	CASSSNMGAGATDTQYF
few	TRBV19	TRBJ1-1	.	TGTGCCACCGGCTGGACAGTGAACACTGAAGCTTTCTTT	CATGWTVNTEAFF
few	TRBV28	TRBJ2-1	TRBD1	TGTGCCAGCGTGACAGGGCGCTACAATGAGCAGTTCTTC	CASVTGRYNEQFF
.	TRBV9	TRBJ2-1	TRBD2	TGTGCCAGCAGCGCCAGCGGGAGCTCCTACAATGAGCAGTTCTTC	CASSASGSSYNEQFF
few	TRBV5-6	TRBJ2-1	.	TGTGCCAGCAGGCGGGGAACAGGTAGCAATGAGCAGTTCTTC	CASRRGTGSNEQFF
.	TRBV7-2	TRBJ2-5	TRBD1	TGTGCCAGCAGCTTACTCGGGACAGATGAAGAGACCCAGTACTTC	CASSLLGTDEETQYF
few	TRBV11-2	TRBJ2-6	.	TGTGCCAGCAGCTTAGTGGCCAGAATCTCTGGGGCCAACGTCCTGACTTTC	CASSLVARISGANVLTF
few	TRBV19	TRBJ2-1	.	TGTGCCAGCTCCGATTATCTAGTTGAGCAGTTCTTC	CASSDYLVEQFF